These T cell receptor beta chains were read from a single sample in a study of blood T cell repertoires in COVID-19. Measured with immunoSEQ multiplex PCR; TCRdb has only the in-frame clones, and not every one. Of fewer than 200,000 clones detected, 70% to 90% appear once; the ten largest clones hold approximately 1.2%. What was sequenced was peripheral blood. The source is a man aged 60-69 years who had recovered from COVID-19. Both conserved end residues are part of each CDR3. The order of the fields is CDR3 protein, CDR3 length, J gene, V gene.

CASSPMNTDTQYF,13,TRBJ2-3,TRBV11-1
CASSPGFSSGNTIYF,15,TRBJ1-3,TRBV7-7
CATHRGSTGELFF,13,TRBJ2-2,TRBV6-5
CASSQDRTGGNYGYTF,16,TRBJ1-2,TRBV4-1
CASSLGRGGEKLFF,14,TRBJ1-4,TRBV5-1
CASKTGSYGYTF,12,TRBJ1-2,TRBV27
CASSLAIGGRTEAFF,15,TRBJ1-1,TRBV7-3
CASSLDRRGINEQFF,15,TRBJ2-1,TRBV5-4
CASSRGRSGELFF,13,TRBJ2-2,TRBV6-5
CATRLAGGTQYF,12,TRBJ2-3,TRBV2
CASSPGGGGGTDTQYF,16,TRBJ2-3,TRBV11-3
CASSPGPGGRVETQYF,16,TRBJ2-5,TRBV3-1/TRBV3-2
CASRTGSDYEQYF,13,TRBJ2-7,TRBV6-6
CSADRGNEQFF,11,TRBJ2-1,TRBV29-1
CASSYGTVNYGYTF,14,TRBJ1-2,TRBV6-6
CASSLTAFYGYTF,13,TRBJ1-2,TRBV6-7
CASSPGGGLYNEQFF,15,TRBJ2-1,TRBV6-5
CASSPGTVQETQYF,14,TRBJ2-5,TRBV5-5
CASSQVTVTNEKLFF,15,TRBJ1-4,TRBV3-1/TRBV3-2
CASSLTGPNEQFF,13,TRBJ2-1,TRBV5-1
CASSYSPRNTEAFF,14,TRBJ1-1,TRBV6-5
CASSLEGQGAYGYTF,15,TRBJ1-2,TRBV5-4
CASSPELATDTQYF,14,TRBJ2-3,TRBV3-1/TRBV3-2
CASSLTREGYTF,12,TRBJ1-2,TRBV7-2
CASSSQGGTNEKLFF,15,TRBJ1-4,TRBV27
CASSLSAGGTDTQYF,15,TRBJ2-3,TRBV7-9
CASSIEGGSYNEQFF,15,TRBJ2-1,TRBV19
CASSHEESYNSPLHF,15,TRBJ1-6,TRBV5-6
CASSLGPNYGYTF,13,TRBJ1-2,TRBV27
CASSSIAGGNNEQFF,15,TRBJ2-1,TRBV7-3
CASRKEDYGYTF,12,TRBJ1-2,TRBV27
CASSLLGTSGASYEQYF,17,TRBJ2-7,TRBV11-2
CASAKSGGNEEQYF,14,TRBJ2-7,TRBV6-6
CASSLGGLGSSYNSPLHF,18,TRBJ1-6,TRBV27
CASSPIEASNYGYTF,15,TRBJ1-2,TRBV18
CASSFGLAGPYEQYF,15,TRBJ2-7,TRBV3-1/TRBV3-2
CSASRGDEQYF,11,TRBJ2-7,TRBV20-1
CASSLGPTDYGYTF,14,TRBJ1-2,TRBV5-4
CASSPGQGQGQPQHF,15,TRBJ1-5,TRBV5-1
CASSLVSNQPQHF,13,TRBJ1-5,TRBV12-3/TRBV12-4
CASSLGQGEANEKLFF,16,TRBJ1-4,TRBV4-3
CASSVEGTGDEKLFF,15,TRBJ1-4,TRBV9
CASSPRGGKLFF,12,TRBJ1-4,TRBV27
CASSLVGHTEAFF,13,TRBJ1-1,TRBV7-8
CASSVSGTGYQPQHF,15,TRBJ1-5,TRBV11-2
CASSLGGASSYNEQFF,16,TRBJ2-1,TRBV11-1
CASSPGGRGEGDTQYF,16,TRBJ2-3,TRBV7-2
CASSAGGQGAGYTF,14,TRBJ1-2,TRBV7-3
CASSPQLTFTGNTGELFF,18,TRBJ2-2,TRBV18
CATAGTSGGARETQYF,16,TRBJ2-5,TRBV10-3
CAWGPDGTQETQYF,14,TRBJ2-5,TRBV30
CASSYSPGQGYQPQHF,16,TRBJ1-5,TRBV6-6
CASRLGDRGLENTEAFF,17,TRBJ1-1,TRBV19
CASSPGFVRAKAETQYF,17,TRBJ2-5,TRBV18
CASSQGYRRTEAFF,14,TRBJ1-1,TRBV3-1/TRBV3-2
CASSYSRSGGVGSTDTQYF,19,TRBJ2-3,TRBV6-2/TRBV6-3
CASRSDNSGNTIYF,14,TRBJ1-3,TRBV6-5
CASRTGSSSYNSPLHF,16,TRBJ1-6,TRBV11-2
CASSVFKPGGAYGNTIYF,18,TRBJ1-3,TRBV6-1